This T cell receptor (beta chain) comes out of a study of cytomegalovirus exposure and HLA in healthy donors. General observations from the study: Previously analyzed data showed that most TCR beta V segments were productive at a frequency of about 87% or about 30%. In a later analysis, parvovirus B19, influenza, CMV and Epstein-Barr virus appeared linked to several top co-occurrence clusters. For cytomegalovirus status, the classifier reportedly gave diagnoses with high specificity and sensitivity.

Donors showed nominal health when sampled, although they likely had unrecorded immune exposures. A multiplex PCR was run with 60 Vbeta primers and 13 Jbeta primers. The data were produced by immunoSEQ multiplex PCR, yet TCRdb's version contains in-frame clones alone and is incomplete. The sample yields roughly 200,000 clones, 86% seen once. The V end was cut by 3 bases, the J end by 7 bases, with 13 bases between. Germline V gene sequence: CDR1 SNHLY, CDR2 FYNNEI. CDR3 size: 14 residues. Concerning this clone: The target antigen is unknown.

The TCR originated in a woman in her thirties in good health and CMV-seronegative. Material for sequencing was PBMCs. The chain links TRBV2 to TRBJ2-1; D is perhaps TRBD1 (7 bases). The CDR3 loop is CASSDLTGRNEQFF. The CDR3 DNA reads TGTGCCAGCAGTGACTTGACAGGGAGGAATGAGCAGTTCTTC.